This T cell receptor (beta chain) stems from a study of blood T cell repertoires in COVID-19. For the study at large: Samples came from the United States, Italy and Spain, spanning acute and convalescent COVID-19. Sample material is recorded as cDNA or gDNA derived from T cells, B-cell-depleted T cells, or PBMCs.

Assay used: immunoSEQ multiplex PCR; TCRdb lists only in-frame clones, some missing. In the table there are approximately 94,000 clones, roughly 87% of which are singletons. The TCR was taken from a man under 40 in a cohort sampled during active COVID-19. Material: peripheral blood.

This CDR3 is CASSSGTGQASTDTQYF. The DNA for the CDR3 is TGTGCCAGCAGCTCCGGGACAGGACAGGCTAGCACAGATACGCAGTATTTT. The rearrangement links TRBV11-2 to TRBJ2-3; 8 bases agree with TRBD1. Germline-derived CDR1 and CDR2 are SGHAT and FQNNGV. There are 17 residues in the CDR3. With 4 bases clipped from V and 0 bases from J, the junction kept 9 bases outside the gene matches.